The table lists the clone carrying this TCR beta chain with many counts. The sample originates from a study of identical twins. Losses at the gene ends were 0 bases for V and 2 bases for J; bases not matched to a gene: 5. Germline CDR1 reads LGHNA; CDR2 reads YSLEER. This CDR3 is 17 amino acids long. TCRdb fed the 5' RACE reads into MiXCR, producing one record per CDR3 protein. The repertoire holds hundreds of thousands of distinct CDR3 sequences, with over 15% as singletons. These data were also reused for a study on T cells expressing NK-cell markers. That paper states: Each TCR beta repertoire originated in sorted T cells that were CD3+CD56+NKG2C+, CD3+CD56+NKG2C- or CD3+CD56-NKG2C+. In roughly 6 donors, dominant CD3+CD56+NKG2C+ clones formed about 1.0-7.0% of CD8+ cells. It is unclear if expanded NKG2C-expressing clones target HCMV antigens.

This clonotype originated in a woman aged 18 to 35 in good health. The J gene is TRBJ2-1, the V gene TRBV4-3; 9 positions match TRBD2. The sample comprised PBMCs. CDR3 region: CASSQDFRLAAYNEQFF. The CDR3 nucleotides read TGCGCCAGCAGCCAAGACTTCCGACTAGCGGCCTACAATGAGCAGTTCTTC.